This TCR beta chain was identified in a study of T cells in Graves' hyperthyroidism and ophthalmopathy. At the level of the study: Peripheral blood samples were taken at initial diagnosis, prior to any treatment.

The CDR3 spans 13 residues. The V and J ends lost 5 bases and 5 bases, in that order; junction bases with no gene match: 3. Germline CDR1 and CDR2: SGHAT and FQNNGV. Study-wide results and limits: A 13 V-J model separated ophthalmopathy from stable hyperthyroidism.

This clonotype was detected many times. Antigen: not known. Amplified TCR beta CDR3 regions derived from RNA transcripts. First-round RT-PCR with HTBI primers amplified the TCR CDR3 region. TCRdb recomputed calls from the multiplex PCR reads with MiXCR, one row per CDR3 protein. The sample includes about 330,000 distinct CDR3 sequences, about an eighth of them seen just once. Each 10 ml fresh peripheral blood draw supplied the PBMCs. The sequenced sample was blood. The sequence was obtained from a woman in her forties with Graves' ophthalmopathy. V is TRBV11-2 and J is TRBJ1-1; 9 positions match TRBD1. The CDR3 protein is CASSATGGTEAFF. The CDR3 DNA reads TGTGCCAGCAGCGCGACAGGGGGGACTGAAGCTTTCTTT.